This TCR beta chain came from a study of CD8 T cells in ankylosing spondylitis. This clonotype was picked up a small number of times. As yet, its antigen is unknown. Broader study findings: There were earlier reports of some motif variants in reactive arthritis synovial fluid and blood. Among TCR beta sequences, a motif of roughly 8 highly homologous variants appeared characteristic of ankylosing spondylitis blood. The study looked at matched synovial fluid samples from ankylosing spondylitis patients. Disease-linked clones were reported to be significantly enriched there. Disease-associated clones were CD8+ and fairly uncommon in peripheral blood.

J was trimmed by 4 bases and V by 1 base; bases with no gene match: 15. This CDR3 has 19 amino acids. Germline CDR1 and CDR2: LGHDT and YNNKEL (reference sequence). Library preparation for TCR beta used quantitative 5'-RACE with molecular barcodes. One entry per CDR3 protein, called by TCRdb with MiXCR from the 5' RACE reads. The repertoire holds roughly 700,000 distinct CDR3 sequences, with under 20% as singletons. This chain links TRBV3-1 with TRBJ2-1; 8 bases align to TRBD1. Sequenced material: blood, either unsorted or a sorted T cell fraction (not recorded which). The receptor was derived from a male donor with ankylosing spondylitis. The DNA of the CDR3 is TGTGCCAGCAGCCAAGGAGCTCAGGGGGCGTTTATAGGGTACAATGAGCAGTTCTTC. It codes for CASSQGAQGAFIGYNEQFF.